This record looks at one TCR beta chain sequence and its context. The germline V gene encodes CDR1 MNHNS and CDR2 SASEGT. V was shortened by 3 bases and J by 10 bases, with 13 bases between the two germline ends. The CDR3 runs 14 residues. These data come from a study of cytomegalovirus exposure and HLA in healthy donors. PCR amplification relied on 60 Vbeta primers (plus 13 Jbeta primers). Method: immunoSEQ multiplex PCR; TCRdb's copy keeps in-frame clones and lacks some. The data hold roughly 56,000 clones, with 65% to 85% observed a single time. The rearrangement uses TRBV6-1 and TRBJ1-6; D is perhaps TRBD1 (5 bases). This clonotype originated in a boy aged 5-17 years in good health and CMV-seropositive. Specimen: PBMCs. CDR3 coding DNA: TGTGCCAGCAGTGACCGGGGGTCTCAGTCACCCCTCCACTTT. Translating gives CASSDRGSQSPLHF.